One and the same sample provided the 13 T cell receptor beta chains below, sequenced in a study of metastatic and nonmetastatic thyroid tumors. No treatment had been given to any patient before thyroid surgery. Using MiXCR, TCRdb re-called clones from the PCR reads. The sample includes some 34,000 clones, more than 20% of them seen just once. Sequencing input: blood. All receptors come from a female donor with papillary thyroid cancer or a benign thyroid nodule (not recorded which). Some clones in this sample may be carry-over from other donors' samples.

V usage is TRBV27 and J usage is TRBJ2-1, with TRBD1 identical over 7 bases. The CDR3 contains 14 residues. V shed 6 bases and J 7 bases; nucleotides not matched to a gene: 9. CDR1 is MNHEY, CDR2 SMNVEV, per germline (reference sequence). Here the CDR3 DNA reads TGTGCCAGCAGCCGATCCAGGGGGATTAATGAGCAGTTCTTC. Its translation: CASSRSRGINEQFF.

This clone was seen many times. The genes are TRBV20-1 and TRBJ2-2; 10 nucleotides agree with TRBD2. CDR1 is DFQATT and CDR2 is SNEGSKA in the germline V gene (reference sequence). The CDR3 spans 15 residues. J gave up 1 base and V 5 bases, and 4 bases lay outside the gene matches. DNA for the CDR3: TGCAGTGCTGGAATAGCGGGGGGGAACACCGGGGAGCTGTTTTTT. Translating gives CSAGIAGGNTGELFF.

This chain uses TRBV5-6 with TRBJ2-7; D call uncertain. The CDR3 spans 16 residues. The germline V gene has CDR1 SGHDT and CDR2 YYEEEE. Trimming took 3 bases from V and 1 from J, leaving 17 bases between them. Here the CDR3 reads CASSSYRWAGSYEQYF. The CDR3 bases are TGTGCCAGCAGCTCCTATCGTTGGGCCGGATCCTACGAGCAGTACTTC.

The sample holds many counts of this clone. The chain's CDR3 is CATSTGPGTDTQYF. DNA of the CDR3: TGTGCCACCTCAACGGGACCTGGCACAGATACGCAGTATTTT. V gene TRBV24-1 combines with J gene TRBJ2-3, with D perhaps TRBD1 or TRBD2 (5 bases each). The CDR3 sequence is 14 residues long. Germline V gene sequence: CDR1 KGHDR, CDR2 SFDVKD. V dropped 9 bases and J dropped 1 base, with 13 bases sitting between them.

CDR3 bases: TGTGCCAGCAGCTTAGATTCGGCAGGGAACTACTATGGCTACACCTTC. It specifies CASSLDSAGNYYGYTF. The chain is built from TRBV11-2 and TRBJ1-2; the D gene is possibly TRBD1 (5 bases). The germline V gene has CDR1 SGHAT and CDR2 FQNNGV. Trimming removed 0 bases at V and 3 bases at J, with 14 bases between. This CDR3 has 16 amino acids.

This clone was recorded once. The chain is built from TRBV30 and TRBJ1-6; 9 bases match TRBD1. In germline, CDR1 is GTSNPN, CDR2 SVGIG (reference sequence). Trimming took 5 bases from V and 9 from J; bases not matched to a gene: 11. CDR3 length equals 15 residues. CDR3 region: CAWVSGQGVGSPLHF. The CDR3, as DNA: TGTGCCTGGGTGTCGGGACAGGGTGTGGGTTCACCCCTCCACTTT.

The V and J genes are TRBV5-1 and TRBJ2-2; the match to TRBD2 covers 8 bases. Trimming removed 8 bases from V and 5 bases from J; junction bases left unmatched: 8. The CDR3 has 14 amino acids. Germline CDR1 and CDR2: SGHRS and YFSETQ. The CDR3 DNA sequence: TGCGCCAGTCAACGGGGGGGCGAGACCGGGGAGCTGTTTTTT. Residues: CASQRGGETGELFF.

The J gene is TRBJ2-1, the V gene TRBV29-1; D is unresolved. Germline-derived CDR1 and CDR2 are SQVTM and ANQGSEA. CDR3 length: 16 residues. The V end was cut by 1 base, the J end by 0 bases, with 13 bases between. In DNA, the CDR3 is TGCAGCGTTGAAGGGTCTGGCGGTTCCTCCTACAATGAGCAGTTCTTC. Its translation: CSVEGSGGSSYNEQFF.

This clone occurred many times. The V call is TRBV19, the J call TRBJ1-1, with a weak D call TRBD1 (6 bases). Germline CDR1 and CDR2: LNHDA and SQIVND (reference sequence). V lost 1 base to trimming and J lost 3 bases, with 15 bases between them. The CDR3 runs to 16 residues. As DNA, the CDR3 is TGTGCCAGTAGTATAGCAGGGGTCTTAGGGTACACTGAAGCTTTCTTT. Its translation: CASSIAGVLGYTEAFF.

As concerns this clone: One base away lies a much larger clone, so this may be a sequencing read error. This chain links TRBV12-5 with TRBJ2-1; 10 bases are a match to TRBD2. Germline loops: CDR1 LGHNT, CDR2 FRNRAP. This CDR3 has 14 amino acids. The CDR3 loop is CASGLTSGITERCF. CDR3 DNA sequence: TGTGCTAGTGGTTTGACTAGCGGGATCACTGAGCGGTGCTTC.

The table lists this clone with many counts. The chain employs TRBV30 and TRBJ2-3, with D possibly TRBD2 on 6 matching bases. Germline values: CDR1 GTSNPN, CDR2 SVGIG (reference sequence). The CDR3 has 13 amino acids. V was clipped by 7 bases and J by 2 bases, with 13 bases between them. This CDR3 is CASGGVYTDTQYF. DNA for the CDR3: TGTGCCTCAGGCGGGGTCTACACAGATACGCAGTATTTT.

This clone has ten or more counts. This may arise from a read error, as a much more abundant clone is one base away. Other DNA sequences in the sample encode the same CDR3. The rearrangement uses TRBV6-1 and TRBJ1-1; D not resolved. Germline lookup yields CDR1 MNHNS and CDR2 SASEGT. The CDR3 is made up of 12 amino acids. V lost 7 bases and J 4 bases, leaving 10 bases between the germline ends. The CDR3 spells CASTGTPTEAFF. The CDR3 bases are TGTGCCAGCACTGGAACCCCCACTGAAGCTTTCTTT.

This clone was seen at least ten times. V and J are TRBV7-3 and TRBJ2-5; 12 bases are a match to TRBD1. The CDR3 is made up of 13 amino acids. The germline gives CDR1 SGHTA, CDR2 FQGTGA. With 5 bases clipped from V and 9 bases from J, the junction kept 4 bases outside the gene matches. The CDR3 is CASSPGTGGPQYF. The DNA for the CDR3 is TGTGCCAGCAGCCCTGGGACAGGGGGCCCCCAGTACTTC.